One sample yielded the 26 T cell receptor beta chains listed below, sequenced in a study of T cell repertoires in cytomegalovirus infection (dated by TCRdb to the late 2010s). Sequencing relied on an Illumina HiSeq 1500. The public reads were reprocessed in TCRdb via fastp at Q25 and MiXCR, keeping in-frame beta chains. Each record represents a unique CDR3 protein, reported with the most common genes and DNA among its rows. The sample records roughly 180,000 distinct CDR3 sequences, 28% of which are singletons. Clones ranked in the top ten supply roughly 31% of the sample. Sequenced: PBMCs. These receptors were taken from a human donor in good health (CMV status not recorded). Some clones in this sample may be carry-over from other donors' samples.

This clonotype came up many times. The chain recombines TRBV11-3 with TRBJ1-1, with D maybe TRBD1 (5 bases). In germline, CDR1 is SGHNT, CDR2 YENEEA. V lost 4 bases and J 0 bases, leaving 15 bases between the germline ends. The CDR3 spans 16 residues. The chain's CDR3 is CASSSGTGDMNTEAFF. The CDR3 DNA is TGTGCCAGCAGCTCCGGGACGGGAGACATGAACACTGAAGCTTTCTTT.

This clonotype showed up many times. The chain recombines TRBV6-1 with TRBJ2-1; D not certain. The V gene lost 3 bases and the J gene lost 0 bases, with 15 bases spanning the gap. Germline V gives CDR1 MNHNS, CDR2 SASEGT. The CDR3 extends over 17 amino acids. This chain's CDR3 is CASSDSLGFSSYNEQFF. CDR3 bases: TGTGCCAGCAGTGATTCTCTAGGGTTCAGCTCCTACAATGAGCAGTTCTTC.

The chain has TRBV7-6 and TRBJ1-5, with 7 bases aligning to TRBD1. V shed 5 bases, J shed 7 bases, and the junction held 20 bases outside the gene matches. Germline CDR1 SGHVS, CDR2 FNYEAQ. This CDR3 is 18 amino acids long. Here the CDR3 reads CASSRHIIDREGRQPQHF. CDR3 DNA: TGTGCCAGCAGCCGACACATAATAGACAGGGAGGGCAGACAGCCCCAGCATTTT.

In the case of this clonotype: A junction boundary mismatches the germline segment, possibly from a read error. This rearrangement joins TRBV29-1 to TRBJ1-2; the D gene is possibly TRBD1 (5 bases). CDR1 SQVTM and CDR2 ANQGSEA come from the germline V gene. The CDR3 sequence is 14 residues long. CDR3 bases: TGCAGAGTTGAGAGAGGGACCGCGGGCTATGGCTACACCTTC. Its protein product is CRVERGTAGYGYTF.

The chain has TRBV6-5 and TRBJ1-1; D gene unclear. The CDR3 runs 12 residues. In germline, CDR1 is MNHEY, CDR2 SVGAGI. With 5 bases removed from V and 5 bases from J, the gap between germline ends came to 9 bases. The CDR3 bases are TGTGCCAGCAGTCGTTTTGGGACTGAAGCTTTCTTT. Translated: CASSRFGTEAFF.

The chain employs TRBV27 and TRBJ1-2; the D is unclear. This CDR3 spans 16 amino acids. The V gene's germline CDR1 is MNHEY and CDR2 SMNVEV (reference sequence). V lost 4 bases and J lost 0, with 15 bases in between. CDR3 in amino acids: CASSSPIQLPNYGYTF. DNA for the CDR3: TGTGCCAGCAGTTCCCCGATTCAACTACCTAACTATGGCTACACCTTC.

V gene TRBV5-4 combines with J gene TRBJ1-1; the D is unclear. The germline V gene has CDR1 SGHNT and CDR2 YYREEE (reference sequence). The CDR3 length is 14 residues. The V gene lost 4 bases and the J gene lost 0 bases, with 10 bases spanning the gap. CDR3: CASSGGSMNTEAFF. CDR3 sequence (DNA): TGTGCCAGCAGCGGCGGTTCGATGAACACTGAAGCTTTCTTT.

The chain joins TRBV7-9 to TRBJ1-2; 11 bases map to TRBD1. Germline CDR1 SEHNR, CDR2 FQNEAQ (reference sequence). The CDR3 spans 16 residues. The J segment lost 6 bases and the V segment lost 2 bases, leaving 8 bases of the junction unmatched. DNA of the CDR3: TGTGCCAGCAGCTTAAACTACGGACAGGGGGCAGATGGCTACACCTTC. It translates to CASSLNYGQGADGYTF.

This clonotype showed up just a few times. The rearrangement uses TRBV20-1 and TRBJ1-1; a weak D match, TRBD1 (6 bases). CDR1 and CDR2 (germline): DFQATT, SNEGSKA (reference sequence). V dropped 1 base and J dropped 0 bases, with 9 bases sitting between them. The CDR3 length is 14 residues. The CDR3 is CSARVGDMNTEAFF. The CDR3, as DNA: TGCAGTGCTAGAGTCGGGGACATGAACACTGAAGCTTTCTTT.

The CDR3 bases are TGTGCCAGCAGTAAGTCCTCCAGGACTGAAGCTTTCTTT. Amino acids: CASSKSSRTEAFF. The chain is built from TRBV6-2 or TRBV6-3 and TRBJ1-1; D is ambiguous. The CDR3 runs 13 residues. V was trimmed by 5 bases and J by 5 bases, leaving 12 bases between them. CDR1 and CDR2 from the germline V gene are MNHEY and SVGEGT.

The rearrangement joins TRBV7-2 to TRBJ2-2, with D perhaps being TRBD1 or TRBD2 (6 bases each). This CDR3 has 17 residues. The germline gives CDR1 SGHTA, CDR2 FQGNSA. V was pared by 8 bases and J by 4 bases, with 23 bases between. The CDR3 region is CASSRGPVASGTGELFF. The CDR3 nucleotides are TGTGCCAGCTCCCGGGGGCCAGTCGCCTCGGGCACCGGGGAGCTGTTTTTT.

Turning to this clonotype: A read error may be the cause here, since a much bigger clone is one base away. This chain joins TRBV7-8 and TRBJ1-5; 11 bases are shared with TRBD1. This CDR3 spans 19 amino acids. The J segment lost 3 bases and the V segment lost 6 bases, leaving 16 bases of the junction unmatched. From germline, CDR1 is SGHVS and CDR2 FQNEAQ. The CDR3 region has the DNA TGTGCCAGCAGTAAGAGGACAGGGGGCCAATCGGGCACCAATCAGCCCCAGCATTTT. This encodes CASSKRTGGQSGTNQPQHF.

Ten or more counts support this clonotype. The CDR3 reads CASSSREGSEAFF. The CDR3 DNA follows: TGTGCCAGCAGCTCGCGAGAGGGAAGTGAAGCTTTCTTT. The rearrangement joins TRBV7-8 to TRBJ1-1; no clear D gene. Germline values: CDR1 SGHVS, CDR2 FQNEAQ. With 4 bases removed from V and 7 bases from J, the gap between germline ends came to 13 bases. The CDR3 has 13 residues.

This clonotype was observed a few times. This rearrangement joins TRBV4-1 to TRBJ2-1, with 7 bases aligning to TRBD2. Germline CDR1 MGHRA, CDR2 YSYEKL. V lost 0 bases, J lost 3 bases, and 8 bases stayed unmatched. The CDR3 is 17 amino acids. The CDR3 bases are TGCGCCAGCAGCCAAGACCTCCGGGACTACTTCTACAATGAGCAGTTCTTC. Translation: CASSQDLRDYFYNEQFF.

This clonotype was detected a few times. The rearrangement links TRBV7-8 to TRBJ1-2; the match to TRBD1 covers 7 bases. The junction had 5 bases not matched to a gene; V was cut back by 4 bases and J by 6 bases. Germline V lookup: CDR1 SGHVS, CDR2 FQNEAQ. This CDR3 is 13 amino acids long. Written as DNA, the CDR3 is TGTGCCAGCAGCTCGGACAGGATGAATGGCTACACCTTC. This sequence encodes CASSSDRMNGYTF.

This clonotype came up a few times. The chain is built from TRBV5-6 and TRBJ2-5; 10 positions match TRBD2. Germline CDR1 reads SGHDT; CDR2 reads YYEEEE. V shed 6 bases and J 5 bases; nucleotides not matched to a gene: 13. CDR3 size: 16 residues. As DNA, the CDR3 is TGTGCCAGCATCCCGGGAGCGGGGGGGCCGGGGGAGACCCAGTACTTC. Amino acids: CASIPGAGGPGETQYF.

The chain has TRBV2 and TRBJ1-2; D not resolved. This CDR3 comprises 13 residues. Germline CDR1 and CDR2: SNHLY and FYNNEI. V was trimmed by 7 bases and J by 1 base, leaving 10 bases between them. Here the CDR3 reads CASNPDLNYGYTF. CDR3 in DNA: TGTGCCAGCAACCCGGACCTTAACTATGGCTACACCTTC.

The genes are TRBV5-1 and TRBJ2-5; D is uncertain. The V and J ends lost 1 base and 4 bases respectively, with 8 bases between them. Germline V gene sequence: CDR1 SGHRS, CDR2 YFSETQ. This CDR3 is 13 amino acids long. Here the CDR3 reads CASSLSLGETQYF. CDR3 nucleotide sequence: TGCGCCAGCAGCTTGTCGCTTGGAGAGACCCAGTACTTC.

This chain links TRBV7-2 with TRBJ1-1; D unresolved. The CDR3 sequence is 14 residues long. V lost 5 bases and J lost 1, with 11 bases in between. Germline V CDR1 and CDR2: SGHTA, FQGNSA. The CDR3 region is CASSLMPGNTEAFF. The DNA for the CDR3 is TGTGCCAGCAGCCTCATGCCGGGGAACACTGAAGCTTTCTTT. The full variable domain, with the rest looked up from reference TRBV7-2 and TRBJ1-1, is GAGVSQSPSNKVTEKGKDVELRCDPISGHTALYWYRQSLGQGLEFLIYFQGNSAPDKSGLPSDRFSAERTGGSVSTLTIQRTQQEDSAVYLCASSLMPGNTEAFFGQGTRLTVV.

In this sample, this clonotype turned up once. This chain connects TRBV10-1 to TRBJ1-6; D gene unclear. Per germline, CDR1 WNHNN and CDR2 SYGVQD (reference sequence). This CDR3 has 13 amino acids. Trimming pared 1 base from V and 7 bases from J, leaving 5 bases between. CDR3 DNA sequence: TGCGCCAGCAGTGAGTTTCCGAATTCACCCCTCCACTTT. This codes for CASSEFPNSPLHF.

This clonotype showed up just a few times. The chain links TRBV11-2 to TRBJ1-6; the match to TRBD1 covers 10 bases. Germline V gene data show CDR1 as SGHAT and CDR2 as FQNNGV. CDR3 size: 16 residues. The V and J ends lost 5 bases and 10 bases, in that order; junction bases with no gene match: 11. The CDR3 nucleotides read TGTGCCAGCAGCCTGGGACAGGGGATACGCGACTCACCCCTCCACTTT. It translates to CASSLGQGIRDSPLHF.

The rearrangement links TRBV6-8 to TRBJ1-1; D call uncertain. Trimming removed 7 bases from V and 0 bases from J, with 9 bases in between. CDR3 size: 13 residues. The germline V gene has CDR1 MNHGY and CDR2 SAAAGT. CDR3 nucleotides: TGTGCCAGCACCGCTACATTGAACACTGAAGCTTTCTTT. Encoded protein: CASTATLNTEAFF.

This clonotype was seen repeatedly, ten times or more. The chain employs TRBV12-3 or TRBV12-4 and TRBJ1-1; 11 nucleotides agree with TRBD1. This CDR3 is 16 amino acids long. V shed 5 bases, J shed 3 bases, and the junction held 8 bases outside the gene matches. The CDR3 DNA reads as TGTGCCAGCAGTCAACGGACAGGGGGCTATGACACTGAAGCTTTCTTT. It translates to CASSQRTGGYDTEAFF.

This clonotype has only a few counts. V and J are TRBV12-3 or TRBV12-4 and TRBJ2-5; TRBD2 agrees at 8 bases. The trim removed 5 bases at V and 3 bases at J, leaving 14 bases unmatched. CDR3 size: 17 residues. The CDR3 bases are TGTGCCAGCAGTCCCATCGGGGTAGCGGGGCTTAAAGAGACCCAGTACTTC. Protein: CASSPIGVAGLKETQYF.

The chain joins TRBV19 to TRBJ2-2; 8 nucleotides agree with TRBD1. The CDR3 length is 15 residues. The V gene's germline CDR1 is LNHDA and CDR2 SQIVND (reference sequence). V shed 3 bases and J 6 bases; nucleotides not matched to a gene: 6. The CDR3 is CASSIPAGGPGELFF. CDR3 nucleotides: TGTGCCAGTAGTATCCCCGCAGGGGGCCCCGGGGAGCTGTTTTTT.

This clonotype was detected a few times. The chain recombines TRBV7-2 with TRBJ1-3, with a tentative D call TRBD1 (5 bases). The CDR3 contains 15 residues. The V end was cut by 4 bases, the J end by 4 bases, with 14 bases between. Germline CDR1 and CDR2: SGHTA and FQGNSA. The CDR3 DNA is TGTGCCAGCAGCTGGGGGGAGGGGAAAGGAAACACCATATATTTT. Protein sequence: CASSWGEGKGNTIYF.